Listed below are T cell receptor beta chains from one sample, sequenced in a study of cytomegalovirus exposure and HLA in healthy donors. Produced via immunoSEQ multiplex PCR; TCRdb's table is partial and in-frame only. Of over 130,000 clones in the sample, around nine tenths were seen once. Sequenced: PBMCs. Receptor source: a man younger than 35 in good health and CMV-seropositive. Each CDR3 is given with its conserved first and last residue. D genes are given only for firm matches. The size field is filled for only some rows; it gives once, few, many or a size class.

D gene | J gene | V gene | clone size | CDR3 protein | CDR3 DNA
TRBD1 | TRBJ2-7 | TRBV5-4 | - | CASSTGGRYEQYF | TGTGCCAGCAGCACAGGGGGGAGGTACGAGCAGTACTTC
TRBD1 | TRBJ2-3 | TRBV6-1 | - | CASSGRTGPDTQYF | TGTGCCAGCAGTGGGAGGACAGGGCCAGATACGCAGTATTTT
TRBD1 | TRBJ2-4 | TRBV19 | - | CASSKTGSDIQYF | TGTGCCAGTAGTAAGACAGGGAGTGACATTCAGTACTTC
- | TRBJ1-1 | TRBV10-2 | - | CASLRAGIVNTEAFF | TGCGCCAGCCTCAGGGCAGGCATCGTGAACACTGAAGCTTTCTTT
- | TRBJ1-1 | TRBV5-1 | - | CASNFGVGTEAFF | TGCGCCAGCAATTTCGGGGTGGGCACTGAAGCTTTCTTT
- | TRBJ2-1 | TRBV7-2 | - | CASSPPGRGRVQFF | TGTGCCAGCAGCCCCCCGGGGAGGGGGAGGGTGCAGTTCTTC
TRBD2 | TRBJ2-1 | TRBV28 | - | CASRPGYVPDRVSSGSDEQFF | TGTGCCAGCAGACCCGGATATGTCCCGGACAGGGTCTCTAGCGGGAGTGATGAGCAGTTCTTC
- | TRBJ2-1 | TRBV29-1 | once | CSVEGLRIRGPYNEQFF | TGCAGCGTTGAAGGTTTGCGGATCAGGGGCCCCTACAATGAGCAGTTCTTC
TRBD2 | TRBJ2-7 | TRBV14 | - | CASSQVQGGAFYEQYF | TGTGCCAGCAGCCAAGTCCAGGGAGGGGCCTTCTACGAGCAGTACTTC
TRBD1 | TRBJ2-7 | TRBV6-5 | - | CASSSRGYGEQYF | TGTGCCAGCAGTTCCAGGGGGTACGGCGAGCAGTACTTC
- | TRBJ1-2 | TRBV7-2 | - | CASSSHSRRGYGYTF | TGTGCCAGCAGCTCCCATTCTCGTCGAGGCTATGGCTACACCTTC
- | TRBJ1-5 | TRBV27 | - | CASGLRGQPQHF | TGTGCCAGCGGCCTTCGAGGTCAGCCCCAGCATTTT
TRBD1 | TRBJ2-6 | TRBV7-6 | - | CASSFGDRFSSGANVLTF | TGTGCCAGCAGCTTTGGGGACAGATTCAGCTCTGGGGCCAACGTCCTGACTTTC
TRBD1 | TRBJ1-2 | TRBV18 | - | CASSPDRGGYTF | TGTGCCAGCTCACCGGACAGGGGAGGCTACACCTTC
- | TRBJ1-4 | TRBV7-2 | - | CASSLATGNEKLFF | TGTGCCAGCAGCTTAGCCACAGGGAATGAAAAACTGTTTTTT
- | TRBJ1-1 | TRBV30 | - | CAWITVMAEAFF | TGTGCCTGGATAACGGTGATGGCTGAAGCTTTCTTT
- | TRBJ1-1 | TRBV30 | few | CARIHGRAAKAAFF | TGTGCCAGAATCCATGGGAGGGCGGCTAAGGCGGCTTTCTTT
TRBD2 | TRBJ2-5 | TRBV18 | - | CASSHTAGAPQETQYF | TGTGCCAGCTCACATACAGCGGGAGCCCCCCAAGAGACCCAGTACTTC
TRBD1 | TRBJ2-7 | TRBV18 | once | CASSPQTGAPYEQYF | TGTGCCAGCTCACCGCAGACAGGGGCGCCCTACGAGCAGTACTTC
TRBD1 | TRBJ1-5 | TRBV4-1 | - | CASSQVADRGQPQHF | TGCGCCAGCAGCCAAGTCGCGGACAGGGGCCAGCCCCAGCATTTT
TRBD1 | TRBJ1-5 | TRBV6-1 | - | CAGSRDRNSNQPQHF | TGTGCCGGCTCCCGGGACAGGAATAGCAATCAGCCCCAGCATTTT
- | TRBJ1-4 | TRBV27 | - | CASSWAGDGEKLFF | TGTGCCAGCAGTTGGGCAGGGGATGGTGAAAAACTGTTTTTT
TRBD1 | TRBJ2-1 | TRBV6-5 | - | CASAGQGRTNEQFF | TGTGCCAGCGCGGGACAGGGGAGAACCAATGAGCAGTTCTTC
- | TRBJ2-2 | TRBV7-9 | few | CASSLARRGTGELFF | TGTGCCAGCAGCTTAGCCAGGAGGGGCACCGGGGAGCTGTTTTTT
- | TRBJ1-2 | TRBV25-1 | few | CASSEFGGSYGYTF | TGTGCCAGCAGTGAATTTGGCGGCTCCTATGGCTACACCTTC
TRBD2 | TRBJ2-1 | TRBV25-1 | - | CASSVKSGGAYEQFF | TGTGCCAGCAGTGTCAAGAGCGGGGGGGCTTATGAGCAGTTCTTC
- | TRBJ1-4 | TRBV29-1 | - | CSVGAINEKLFF | TGCAGCGTTGGGGCGATTAATGAAAAACTGTTTTTT
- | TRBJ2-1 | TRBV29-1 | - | CRIVGQGYDEQFF | TGCAGGATAGTCGGGCAGGGTTACGATGAGCAGTTCTTC
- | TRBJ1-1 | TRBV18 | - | CASSPSAVEAFF | TGTGCCAGCTCACCATCGGCGGTTGAAGCTTTCTTT
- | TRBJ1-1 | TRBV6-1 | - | CASKQGNMNTEAFF | TGTGCCAGCAAGCAGGGGAACATGAACACTGAAGCTTTCTTT
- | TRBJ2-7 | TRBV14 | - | CASSQGKGMTYEQYF | TGTGCCAGCAGCCAGGGGAAGGGGATGACCTACGAGCAGTACTTC
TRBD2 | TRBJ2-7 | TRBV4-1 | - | CASSQQLAGSYEQYF | TGCGCCAGCAGCCAGCAACTAGCGGGATCCTACGAGCAGTACTTC
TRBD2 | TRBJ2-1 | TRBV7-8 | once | CASSKLPGLAGGRADNEQFF | TGTGCCAGCAGCAAACTCCCGGGACTAGCGGGGGGGCGAGCTGACAATGAGCAGTTCTTC
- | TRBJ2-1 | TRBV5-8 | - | CASSLPGGGYNEQFF | TGTGCCAGCAGCTTGCCGGGGGGCGGCTACAATGAGCAGTTCTTC
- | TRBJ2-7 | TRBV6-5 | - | CASSAGDLSSYEQYF | TGTGCCAGCAGCGCAGGGGACCTCAGCTCCTACGAGCAGTACTTC
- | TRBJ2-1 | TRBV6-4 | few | CASSDRASDYNEQFF | TGTGCCAGCAGTGACCGGGCTAGCGACTACAATGAGCAGTTCTTC
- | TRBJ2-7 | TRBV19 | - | CASSISHRVHEQYF | TGTGCCAGTAGTATATCCCACAGGGTCCACGAGCAGTACTTC
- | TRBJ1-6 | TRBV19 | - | CASRDRLGNSPLHF | TGTGCCAGTAGAGACAGGCTGGGTAATTCACCCCTCCACTTT
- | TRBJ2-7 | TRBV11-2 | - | CASSITGLFYEQYF | TGTGCCAGCAGCATAACAGGGCTCTTCTACGAGCAGTACTTC
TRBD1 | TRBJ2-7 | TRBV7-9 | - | CASSTSGGLKGRQYF | TGTGCCAGCAGCACGTCAGGGGGCCTAAAGGGCCGGCAGTACTTC
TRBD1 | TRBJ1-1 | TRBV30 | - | CAWSVRRTGGSEAFF | TGTGCCTGGAGTGTACGCCGGACAGGGGGGTCTGAAGCTTTCTTT
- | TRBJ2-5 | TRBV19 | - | CASSIGWLAETQYF | TGTGCCAGTAGTATAGGCTGGCTAGCTGAGACCCAGTACTTC
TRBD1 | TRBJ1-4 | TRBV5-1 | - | CASSGQGRPTNEKLFF | TGCGCCAGCAGCGGACAGGGGAGACCAACTAATGAAAAACTGTTTTTT
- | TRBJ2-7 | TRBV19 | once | CASSLGEGSEQYF | TGTGCCAGTAGTCTAGGCGAGGGAAGCGAGCAGTACTTC
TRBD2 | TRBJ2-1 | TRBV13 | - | CASSSPSGAKILAGEDNEQFF | TGTGCCAGCAGCTCTCCGAGTGGAGCAAAGATACTAGCGGGAGAGGACAATGAGCAGTTCTTC
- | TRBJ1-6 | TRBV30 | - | CAWSVWGSLYNSPLHF | TGTGCCTGGAGTGTATGGGGCAGCCTCTATAATTCACCCCTCCACTTT
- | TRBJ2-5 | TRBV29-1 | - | CSVLRDNRETQYF | TGCAGCGTCCTAAGGGACAACAGGGAGACCCAGTACTTC
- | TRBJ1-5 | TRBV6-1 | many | CASRDYYGPNQPQHF | TGTGCCAGCAGAGACTACTATGGACCCAATCAGCCCCAGCATTTT
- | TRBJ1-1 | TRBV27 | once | CASSPRTGGNTEAFF | TGTGCCAGCAGCCCTCGGACGGGGGGGAACACTGAAGCTTTCTTT
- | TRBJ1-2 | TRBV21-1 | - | CASTAVSLYRGGDYGYTF | TGTGCCAGCACCGCAGTTTCTCTCTACAGGGGAGGAGACTATGGCTACACCTTC
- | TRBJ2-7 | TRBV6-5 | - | CASSYSRGSHYEQYF | TGTGCCAGCAGTTACTCGAGAGGGTCCCACTACGAGCAGTACTTC
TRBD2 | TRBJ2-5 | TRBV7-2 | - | CASSSPLRTSGEYQETQYF | TGTGCCAGCAGCTCGCCACTTCGGACTAGCGGGGAGTACCAAGAGACCCAGTACTTC
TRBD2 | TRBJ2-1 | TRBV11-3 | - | CASSPSLAGDYNEQFF | TGTGCCAGCAGCCCCTCACTAGCGGGTGACTACAATGAGCAGTTCTTC
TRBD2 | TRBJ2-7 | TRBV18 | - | CASSPGEGWAYEQYF | TGTGCCAGCTCACCAGGGGAGGGGTGGGCCTACGAGCAGTACTTC
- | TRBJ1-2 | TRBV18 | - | CASSDGQGYGYTF | TGTGCCAGCTCTGATGGACAAGGATATGGCTACACCTTC
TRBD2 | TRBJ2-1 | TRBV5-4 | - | CASSVGTSGFPYNEQFF | TGTGCCAGCAGCGTGGGGACTAGCGGGTTCCCCTACAATGAGCAGTTCTTC
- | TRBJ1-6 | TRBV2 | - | CASSDWAHNSPLHF | TGTGCCAGCAGTGACTGGGCCCATAATTCACCCCTCCACTTT
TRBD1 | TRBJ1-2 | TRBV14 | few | CASSAAGTGGGYTF | TGTGCCAGCAGCGCCGCCGGGACAGGTGGCGGCTACACCTTC